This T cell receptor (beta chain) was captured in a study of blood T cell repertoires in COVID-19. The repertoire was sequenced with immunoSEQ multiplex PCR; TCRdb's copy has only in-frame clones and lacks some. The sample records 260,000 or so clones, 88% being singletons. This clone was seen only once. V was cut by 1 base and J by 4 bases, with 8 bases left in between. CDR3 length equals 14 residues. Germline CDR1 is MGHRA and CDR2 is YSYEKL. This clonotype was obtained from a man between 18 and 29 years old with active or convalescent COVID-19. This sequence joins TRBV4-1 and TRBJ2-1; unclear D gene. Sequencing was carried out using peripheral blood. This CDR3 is CASSQAWQYNEQFF. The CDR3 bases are TGCGCCAGCAGCCAAGCGTGGCAGTACAATGAGCAGTTCTTC.